The clone carrying this TCR beta chain was counted many times. Its antigen is not known. This record belongs to a study of regulatory T cells in long-lasting Graves disease. Study findings and constraints: TRBV28, TRBJ1-2 and TRBJ2-5 emerged as the favored segments in persistent disease.

Trimming removed 6 bases from V and 2 bases from J; junction bases left unmatched: 3. This CDR3 comprises 15 residues. The TCR beta library used iRepertoire HTBI primers with Arm-PCR amplification of CDR3. MiXCR, applied by TCRdb to the multiplex PCR reads, yields one record per CDR3 protein. The sample carries 530,000 or so distinct CDR3 sequences, about 14% recorded once. The sample's time point: newly diagnosed GD, antithyroid drugs for less than 3 months. RNA isolated from PBMCs was used to make the TCR library. These same records also appear under a second study, on T cells in Graves' hyperthyroidism and ophthalmopathy.

This clonotype originated in a man younger than 40 with Graves disease. The sample in question was peripheral blood mononuclear cells (PBMCs), obtained at new diagnosis, from a patient treated with antithyroid drugs. V usage is TRBV12-3 or TRBV12-4 and J usage is TRBJ2-5, with 13 nucleotides matching TRBD2. In DNA form, the CDR3 reads TGTGCCAGCAGGCCGACTAGCGGGAGGCAAGAGACCCAGTACTTC. Amino acids: CASRPTSGRQETQYF.